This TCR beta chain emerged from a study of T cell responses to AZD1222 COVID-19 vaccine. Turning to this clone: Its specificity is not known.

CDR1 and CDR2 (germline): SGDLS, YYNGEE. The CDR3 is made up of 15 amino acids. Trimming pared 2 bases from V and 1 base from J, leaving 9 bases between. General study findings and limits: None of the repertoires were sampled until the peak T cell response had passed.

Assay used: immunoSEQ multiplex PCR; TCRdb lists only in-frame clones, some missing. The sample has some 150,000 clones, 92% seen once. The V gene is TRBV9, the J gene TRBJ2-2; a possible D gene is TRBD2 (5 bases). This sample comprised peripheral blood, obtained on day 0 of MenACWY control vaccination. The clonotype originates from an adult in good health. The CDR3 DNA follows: TGTGCCAGCAGCGTGGTAGGGAGGAACACCGGGGAGCTGTTTTTT. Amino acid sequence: CASSVVGRNTGELFF. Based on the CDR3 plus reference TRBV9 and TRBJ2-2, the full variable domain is DSGVTQTPKHLITATGQRVTLRCSPRSGDLSVYWYQQSLDQGLQFLIQYYNGEERAKGNILERFSAQQFPDLHSELNLSSLELGDSALYFCASSVVGRNTGELFFGEGSRLTVL.